Listed here are 6 T cell receptor beta chains from one sample, sequenced in a study of blood T cells in healthy people across ages. For the second PCR, which ran for about 6 to 11 cycles, a sample-barcoded 5' primer and a J-beta primer mix were used. In TCRdb, the 5' RACE reads were re-called with MiXCR into one record per CDR3 protein. The repertoire has about a million distinct CDR3 sequences, 35% to 40% of them found once; the top ten carry roughly 14%. Sequenced material: blood. These receptors were collected from a man in his late teens or twenties in good health.

This clonotype has only one observation. The rearrangement links TRBV20-1 to TRBJ2-2; no reliable D call. V gave up 4 bases and J gave up 7 bases, with 10 bases separating them. The CDR3 has 12 amino acids. Germline lookup yields CDR1 DFQATT and CDR2 SNEGSKA (reference sequence). The CDR3 region is CSATGIRGELFF. CDR3 bases: TGCAGTGCTACTGGAATCCGCGGGGAGCTGTTTTTT.

Here the CDR3 reads CAGQGARGANVLTF. In nucleotides, the CDR3 is TGCGCAGGACAGGGGGCGCGAGGGGCCAACGTCCTGACTTTC. The V gene is TRBV29-1, the J gene TRBJ2-6; TRBD1 matches at 11 bases. The CDR3 has 14 amino acids. The germline V gene has CDR1 SQVTM and CDR2 ANQGSEA.

This chain connects TRBV20-1 to TRBJ1-1; D remains unclear. Germline CDR1 and CDR2: DFQATT and SNEGSKA (reference sequence). With 2 bases removed from V and 1 base from J, the gap between germline ends came to 14 bases. The CDR3 contains 15 residues. CDR3 DNA: TGCAGTGCTAGAAAGGCAGGCTATGGGAACACTGAAGCTTTCTTT. This translates into CSARKAGYGNTEAFF.

This clonotype was picked up a small number of times. V usage is TRBV20-1 and J usage is TRBJ2-2, with TRBD1 identical over 7 bases. CDR1 DFQATT and CDR2 SNEGSKA come from the germline V gene (reference sequence). The CDR3 extends over 15 amino acids. V was pared by 6 bases and J by 0 bases, with 7 bases of the junction left unmatched. This chain's CDR3 is CSAKPGQTNTGELFF. The DNA of the CDR3 is TGCAGTGCCAAACCGGGACAGACGAACACCGGGGAGCTGTTTTTT.

About this clonotype itself: Its ends do not fully match the called genes, so a read error is possible. The chain joins TRBV12-3 or TRBV12-4 to TRBJ2-3, with D perhaps matching TRBD2 (6 bases). The CDR3 runs to 14 residues. The CDR3 here is CASSVAGRYDTEYF. The CDR3 DNA follows: TGTGCCAGCAGCGTGGCGGGGAGGTACGATACGGAGTATTTT.

This chain connects TRBV27 to TRBJ2-1; D may be TRBD1 or TRBD2 (5 bases each). The J call is doubtful: the DNA matches TRBJ2-7 better. Germline CDR1 is MNHEY and CDR2 is SMNVEV (reference sequence). The CDR3 runs 13 residues. This chain's CDR3 is CASSPGPYNEQYF. Written as DNA, the CDR3 is TGTGCCAGCAGTCCGGGACCCTATAATGAGCAGTACTTC.